These 28 T cell receptor beta chains were all obtained from the same sample, sequenced in a study of fetal regulatory T cell absence and autoimmunity (dated by TCRdb to 2017 to 2019). Libraries were made using the immunoSEQ multiplex PCR assay. TCRdb stores this immuneACCESS table with in-frame sequences only. Part of the clones is absent; in the studies checked, under half of the shortfall reflects unresolved V genes, and no reason is known for the rest. The sample data list 95,000 or so clones, and roughly 78% of these were observed just once. Clones ranked in the top ten supply just under 2% of the sample. Specimen: pancreas tissue. All receptors derive from a male donor with IPEX syndrome.

V gene TRBV6-6 combines with J gene TRBJ1-1; 8 bases fit TRBD1. The V gene's germline CDR1 is MNHNY and CDR2 SVGAGI (reference sequence). This CDR3 comprises 15 residues. With V trimmed by 6 bases and J by 10 bases, 16 bases remained unmatched. The CDR3 nucleotides read TGTGCCAGCAGCCGTACGGGTCCAGGGGGCAGGGGAGCTTTCTTT. It specifies CASSRTGPGGRGAFF.

The chain carries TRBV5-1 and TRBJ2-7; weak D call: TRBD1 (6 bases). V lost 4 bases and J lost 3, with 11 bases in between. The V gene's germline CDR1 is SGHRS and CDR2 YFSETQ. The CDR3 sequence is 13 residues long. The CDR3 sequence: CASSDRGSYEQYF. The DNA of the CDR3 is TGCGCCAGCAGCGATAGGGGGAGCTACGAGCAGTACTTC.

This clone was seen only a few times. The V and J genes are TRBV9 and TRBJ2-7, with TRBD1 matching over 12 bases. This CDR3 has 18 residues. Germline assignment: CDR1 SGDLS and CDR2 YYNGEE. J lost 4 bases, V lost 3 bases, and 14 bases had no gene match. This CDR3 reads CASSAPSEGDRGPYEQYF. The CDR3, as DNA: TGTGCCAGCAGCGCACCCAGTGAGGGGGACAGGGGGCCATACGAGCAGTACTTC. The full variable domain, with the rest looked up from reference TRBV9 and TRBJ2-7, is DSGVTQTPKHLITATGQRVTLRCSPRSGDLSVYWYQQSLDQGLQFLIQYYNGEERAKGNILERFSAQQFPDLHSELNLSSLELGDSALYFCASSAPSEGDRGPYEQYFGPGTRLTVT.

Of note for this clone: This sample also contains other DNA sequences that code for the same CDR3. V is TRBV9 and J is TRBJ2-3; tentatively, D is TRBD2 (5 bases). The germline CDR1 and CDR2 sequences are SGDLS and YYNGEE. The CDR3 has 12 amino acids. V was trimmed by 0 bases and J by 6 bases, leaving 5 bases between them. The CDR3 here is CASSVAGDTQYF. Here the CDR3 DNA reads TGTGCCAGCAGCGTAGCGGGGGATACGCAGTATTTT.

This clone was observed once. The chain carries TRBV7-2 and TRBJ2-1; D might be TRBD2 (5 bases). Germline CDR1 reads SGHTA; CDR2 reads FQGNSA. CDR3 length: 13 residues. Trimming cost V 5 bases and J 8 bases, with 13 bases left between them. The CDR3 here is CASSAGLWDEQFF. The CDR3 region has the DNA TGTGCCAGCAGCGCGGGCCTCTGGGATGAGCAGTTCTTC.

This chain connects TRBV5-6 to TRBJ1-2, with D uncertain. This CDR3 comprises 15 residues. V lost 4 bases to trimming and J lost 3 bases, with 16 bases between them. The germline V gene encodes CDR1 SGHDT and CDR2 YYEEEE. The CDR3, as DNA: TGTGCCAGCAGCAGACCAGGTGCCCAGTACTATGGCTACACCTTC. Its protein product is CASSRPGAQYYGYTF.

V usage is TRBV19 and J usage is TRBJ1-1; 8 positions match TRBD1. This CDR3 comprises 16 residues. Germline V gene data show CDR1 as LNHDA and CDR2 as SQIVND (reference sequence). After removal of 4 bases from V and 1 base from J, the junction contained 8 bases not matched to a gene. The CDR3 here is CASSTRTGRTNTEAFF. For the CDR3, the DNA is TGTGCCAGTAGTACTCGGACAGGGAGGACGAACACTGAAGCTTTCTTT.

A few counts support this clone. J is TRBJ2-7 and V is TRBV20-1; D unresolved. The CDR3 is 11 amino acids. V lost 1 base and J lost 3, with 4 bases in between. CDR1 DFQATT and CDR2 SNEGSKA come from the germline V gene (reference sequence). Here the CDR3 reads CSARGGYEQYF. In DNA, the CDR3 is TGCAGTGCTAGAGGGGGCTACGAGCAGTACTTC.

The chain combines TRBV10-3 with TRBJ2-1; D uncertain. This CDR3 spans 15 amino acids. V gave up 4 bases and J gave up 0 bases, with 10 bases separating them. Germline assignment: CDR1 ENHRY and CDR2 SYGVKD. DNA of the CDR3: TGTGCCATCAGTGTTAAGAGTACCTCCTACAATGAGCAGTTCTTC. This gives the protein CAISVKSTSYNEQFF.

The table lists this clone with a few counts. The V and J genes are TRBV6-6 and TRBJ1-5; possibly TRBD1 for D (6 bases). The germline CDR1 and CDR2 sequences are MNHNY and SVGAGI (reference sequence). CDR3 length: 13 amino acids. V dropped 7 bases and J dropped 3 bases, with 10 bases sitting between them. CDR3 DNA: TGTGCCAGCATCCACAGGGTCAATCAGCCCCAGCATTTT. The encoded protein is CASIHRVNQPQHF.

V and J are TRBV6-6 and TRBJ2-7; D not certain. Germline V gene data show CDR1 as MNHNY and CDR2 as SVGAGI (reference sequence). The CDR3 extends over 12 amino acids. The V gene lost 4 bases and the J gene lost 4 bases, with 8 bases spanning the gap. Here the CDR3 reads CASSFRQYEQYF. DNA of the CDR3: TGTGCCAGCAGTTTCCGGCAATACGAGCAGTACTTC.

The chain carries TRBV5-1 and TRBJ1-2, with unresolved D. Germline V gives CDR1 SGHRS, CDR2 YFSETQ. The CDR3 length is 15 residues. V dropped 5 bases and J dropped 0 bases, with 14 bases sitting between them. CDR3 region: CASRRTELANYGYTF. For the CDR3, the DNA is TGCGCCAGCAGGAGAACAGAGCTGGCTAACTATGGCTACACCTTC.

The V and J genes are TRBV27 and TRBJ1-1; D is undetermined. The germline gives CDR1 MNHEY, CDR2 SMNVEV (reference sequence). This CDR3 contains 13 residues. The V end was cut by 5 bases, the J end by 1 base, with 8 bases between. As DNA, the CDR3 is TGTGCCAGCAGTGGCACACCGAACACTGAAGCTTTCTTT. It is translated as CASSGTPNTEAFF.

This clone was seen a single time. The genes are TRBV19 and TRBJ2-7; D is tentatively TRBD1 or TRBD2 (5 bases each). The CDR3 is 14 amino acids. Trimming removed 5 bases at V and 4 bases at J, with 15 bases between. CDR1 is LNHDA and CDR2 is SQIVND in the germline V gene (reference sequence). CDR3 coding DNA: TGTGCCAGTAGTCCTGCCGGGACCCCTTACGAGCAGTACTTC. It translates to CASSPAGTPYEQYF. Drawing the rest from reference TRBV19 and TRBJ2-7, the complete variable domain is DGGITQSPKYLFRKEGQNVTLSCEQNLNHDAMYWYRQDPGQGLRLIYYSQIVNDFQKGDIAEGYSVSREKKESFPLTVTSAQKNPTAFYLCASSPAGTPYEQYFGPGTRLTVT.

A few counts support this clone. The chain combines TRBV11-3 with TRBJ1-5; D unclear. The CDR3 runs 13 residues. Trimming took off 0 bases at V and 0 bases at J, with 0 bases between the two ends. Germline assignment: CDR1 SGHNT and CDR2 YENEEA. For the CDR3, the DNA is TGTGCCAGCAGCTTAGATAGCAATCAGCCCCAGCATTTT. Translated, it gives CASSLDSNQPQHF. The complete variable domain, with remaining parts taken from reference TRBV11-3 and TRBJ1-5, reads EAGVVQSPRYKIIEKKQPVAFWCNPISGHNTLYWYLQNLGQGPELLIRYENEEAVDDSQLPKDRFSAERLKGVDSTLKIQPAELGDSAVYLCASSLDSNQPQHFGDGTRLSIL.

The rearrangement joins TRBV7-2 to TRBJ2-7; 7 nucleotides agree with TRBD1. Germline V gene lookup returns CDR1 SGHTA and CDR2 FQGNSA. The CDR3 is 14 amino acids. J was trimmed by 3 bases and V by 2 bases; bases with no gene match: 4. The CDR3 nucleotides are TGTGCCAGCAGCTTAAGACAGGGTGGCTACGAGCAGTACTTC. Translated: CASSLRQGGYEQYF.

The chain is built from TRBV11-2 and TRBJ2-7; D is possibly TRBD2 (6 bases). Between the trimmed V and J ends, which lost 5 bases and 3 bases, there was a span of 20 bases. The CDR3 loop spans 16 amino acids. Germline-derived CDR1 and CDR2 are SGHAT and FQNNGV. Here the CDR3 reads CASSRTKVAEYYEQYF. The DNA of the CDR3 is TGTGCCAGCAGCCGAACTAAAGTAGCGGAATACTACGAGCAGTACTTC. Using reference TRBV11-2 and TRBJ2-7 for the parts outside the CDR3, the full variable domain is EAGVAQSPRYKIIEKRQSVAFWCNPISGHATLYWYQQILGQGPKLLIQFQNNGVVDDSQLPKDRFSAERLKGVDSTLKIQPAKLEDSAVYLCASSRTKVAEYYEQYFGPGTRLTVT.

This rearrangement joins TRBV2 to TRBJ2-1; perhaps TRBD2 as D (5 bases). Per the germline V gene, CDR1 is SNHLY and CDR2 is FYNNEI. The CDR3 runs 14 residues. Between the trimmed V and J ends, which lost 2 bases and 8 bases, there was a span of 13 bases. The CDR3 sequence is CASSESLAGDEQFF. The CDR3 coding sequence is TGTGCCAGCAGTGAATCTCTAGCTGGCGATGAGCAGTTCTTC.

Only a few counts were recorded for this clone. V and J are TRBV6-5 and TRBJ2-5; TRBD2 aligns across 8 bases. This CDR3 is built from 13 residues. Germline V gene sequence: CDR1 MNHEY, CDR2 SVGAGI. The V segment lost 6 bases and the J segment 5 bases; nucleotides outside the gene matches: 5. In nucleotides, the CDR3 is TGTGCCAGCAGAGACGGGGGGGTGGAGACCCAGTACTTC. This encodes CASRDGGVETQYF.

This chain uses TRBV14 with TRBJ1-2; 7 bases fit TRBD1. Trimming at V came to 1 base and at J to 4 bases, leaving 12 bases not matched to a gene. This CDR3 has 17 amino acids. The germline V gene encodes CDR1 SGHDN and CDR2 FVKESK. Here the CDR3 DNA reads TGTGCCAGCAGCCAAGTGGACAGGACATCCGATTCCTATGGCTACACCTTC. Its translation is CASSQVDRTSDSYGYTF.

The V call is TRBV11-2, the J call TRBJ2-7; D is perhaps TRBD2 (5 bases). This CDR3 has 14 residues. The V gene's germline CDR1 is SGHAT and CDR2 FQNNGV. V lost 5 bases and J 0 bases, leaving 11 bases between the germline ends. This chain's CDR3 is CASSLGLLSYEQYF. In nucleotides, the CDR3 is TGTGCCAGCAGCCTAGGACTTCTCTCCTACGAGCAGTACTTC.

This clone has more than one count but fewer than ten. Other DNA sequences in the sample encode the same CDR3. J is TRBJ2-7 and V is TRBV18; D gene uncertain. V was clipped by 3 bases and J by 3 bases, with 6 bases between them. Germline CDR1 reads KGHSH; CDR2 reads LQKENI. CDR3 length: 12 amino acids. The CDR3 DNA reads TGTGCCAGCTCACCGGATGACTACGAGCAGTACTTC. Its translation is CASSPDDYEQYF. Full variable domain (remainder filled in from reference TRBV18 and TRBJ2-7): NAGVMQNPRHLVRRRGQEARLRCSPMKGHSHVYWYRQLPEEGLKFMVYLQKENIIDESGMPKERFSAEFPKEGPSILRIQQVVRGDSAAYFCASSPDDYEQYFGPGTRLTVT.

The V gene is TRBV27, the J gene TRBJ2-5; D ambiguous. Germline lookup yields CDR1 MNHEY and CDR2 SMNVEV (reference sequence). V lost 3 bases, J lost 2 bases, and 13 bases lay in between. CDR3 length: 15 residues. DNA of the CDR3: TGTGCCAGCAGTTTTAAGGGAAGTTTACAAGAGACCCAGTACTTC. Translated, it gives CASSFKGSLQETQYF.

The chain links TRBV30 to TRBJ2-5; 11 bases fit TRBD2. Looked up from germline, CDR1 is GTSNPN and CDR2 is SVGIG (reference sequence). V lost 5 bases, J lost 4 bases, and 6 bases stayed unmatched. The CDR3 runs 14 residues. CDR3 nucleotide sequence: TGTGCCTGGGTTAGCGGGGGGGCCCCAGAGACCCAGTACTTC. This gives the protein CAWVSGGAPETQYF.

For this clone: The junction does not match germline at one end; this may be a read error. The rearrangement links TRBV7-7 to TRBJ1-1; tentatively, D is TRBD1 (5 bases). From germline, CDR1 is SSHAT and CDR2 FNYEAQ (reference sequence). This CDR3 contains 14 residues. CDR3 in amino acids: CASSLVQDPTEAFF. CDR3 nucleotide sequence: TGTGCTAGCAGCTTAGTACAGGACCCCACTGAAGCTTTCTTT.

This clone has only one observation. The V gene is TRBV7-2, the J gene TRBJ2-4, with 14 bases lining up with TRBD2. This CDR3 comprises 15 residues. CDR1 is SGHTA and CDR2 is FQGNSA in the germline V gene. The V and J ends lost 5 bases and 7 bases, in that order; junction bases with no gene match: 4. The CDR3 DNA follows: TGTGCCAGCAGCCTGGGACTAGCGGGAGTGAACATTCAGTACTTC. Amino acids: CASSLGLAGVNIQYF.

The J gene is TRBJ2-7, the V gene TRBV2; 12 nucleotides agree with TRBD1. The CDR3 consists of 15 residues. Germline CDR1 and CDR2: SNHLY and FYNNEI. V was pared by 3 bases and J by 2 bases, with 2 bases of the junction left unmatched. The CDR3 region has the DNA TGTGCCAGCAGTGATGGGGACAGGGGGCCCTACGAGCAGTACTTC. Its translation is CASSDGDRGPYEQYF.

The gene calls are TRBV6-5 and TRBJ1-1; a weak D match, TRBD1 (6 bases). Germline assignment: CDR1 MNHEY and CDR2 SVGAGI. Trimming removed 6 bases from V and 5 bases from J, with 10 bases in between. The CDR3 runs to 12 residues. CDR3 sequence: CASSNQGTEAFF. For the CDR3, the DNA is TGTGCCAGCAGCAACCAGGGGACTGAAGCTTTCTTT.